This T cell receptor (beta chain) was sequenced in a study of CD8+CD57+ T cells in acquired aplastic anemia. Study results and limitations: The number of CD8+ CDR3 sequences shared by patients and controls was about 30.

The TCR beta profiling, which covered VDJ combination and CDR3 sequence, was carried out using genomic DNA as the template. MiXCR, applied by TCRdb to the reads, yields one record per CDR3 protein. The sample yields roughly 250,000 distinct CDR3 sequences, around 43% seen once. In regard to this clonotype: Its matching antigen is unknown.

By flow cytometry, patients selected for sequencing had shown an expansion of CD8+CD57+ cells. Blood came from patients not yet given any therapy. The sample consisted of sorted CD4+, CD8+, or CD8+CD57+ T cells (not recorded which) from PBMCs. The clonotype comes from a human donor with aplastic anemia.

The CDR3 reads CATSRELAGARDTGELFF. The CDR3 nucleotides read TGTGCCACCAGCAGAGAACTAGCGGGGGCGCGTGACACCGGGGAGCTGTTTTTT. V gene TRBV15 combines with J gene TRBJ2-2; 11 bases map to TRBD2. The germline CDR1 and CDR2 sequences are LNHNV and YYDKDF (reference sequence). This CDR3 is 18 amino acids long. V lost 0 bases to trimming and J lost 3 bases; unmatched junction nucleotides: 6.